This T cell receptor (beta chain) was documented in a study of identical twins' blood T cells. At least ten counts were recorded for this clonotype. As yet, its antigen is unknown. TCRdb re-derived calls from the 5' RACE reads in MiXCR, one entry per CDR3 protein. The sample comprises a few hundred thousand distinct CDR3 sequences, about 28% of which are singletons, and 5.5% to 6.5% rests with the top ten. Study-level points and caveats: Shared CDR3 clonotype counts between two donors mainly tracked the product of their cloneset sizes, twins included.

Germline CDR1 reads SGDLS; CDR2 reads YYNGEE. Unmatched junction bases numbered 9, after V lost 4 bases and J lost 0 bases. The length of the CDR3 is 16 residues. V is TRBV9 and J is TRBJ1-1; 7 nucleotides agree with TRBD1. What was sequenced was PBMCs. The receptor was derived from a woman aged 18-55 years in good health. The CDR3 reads CASSPGTGALNTEAFF. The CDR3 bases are TGTGCCAGCAGCCCCGGTACAGGGGCGTTGAACACTGAAGCTTTCTTT.